This is a list of T cell receptor beta chains from one sample in a study of CD8+ T cells in alopecia areata. The data were produced by immunoSEQ multiplex PCR, yet TCRdb's version contains in-frame clones alone and is incomplete. Among 110,000 to 150,000 clones listed, 45% to 60% were seen once. Sequencing was performed on CD4+ T cells sorted from blood, taken at week 0. These receptors all stem from a human donor with alopecia areata. Both conserved end residues are part of each CDR3. The D gene is left open where the match is weak. The size entry is marked missing in some rows and otherwise reads once, few, many or a size class.

V gene: TRBV29-1; J gene: TRBJ1-2; clone size: .; D gene: TRBD1; CDR3 DNA: TGCAGCGTTGAGGGACAGGGAACGGACGGCTACACCTTC; CDR3 protein: CSVEGQGTDGYTF
V gene: TRBV23-1; J gene: TRBJ2-2; clone size: once; D gene: .; CDR3 DNA: TGCGCCAGCAGTCACCCCCCCCCGAGGGCGGGACCGAACACCGGGGAGCTGTTTTTT; CDR3 protein: CASSHPPPRAGPNTGELFF
V gene: TRBV15; J gene: TRBJ2-1; clone size: few; D gene: TRBD2; CDR3 DNA: TGTGCCACCAGCAGCGGGGGGAGCTCCTACAATGAGCAGTTCTTC; CDR3 protein: CATSSGGSSYNEQFF
V gene: TRBV7-2; J gene: TRBJ2-3; clone size: .; D gene: .; CDR3 DNA: TGTGCCAGCAGCTTAGGCGGAACAGATACGCAGTATTTT; CDR3 protein: CASSLGGTDTQYF
V gene: TRBV5-1; J gene: TRBJ2-5; clone size: .; D gene: TRBD2; CDR3 DNA: TGCGCCAGCAGCGTCGGGGGGAAAGAGACCCAGTACTTC; CDR3 protein: CASSVGGKETQYF
V gene: TRBV30; J gene: TRBJ1-4; clone size: .; D gene: TRBD1; CDR3 DNA: TGTGCCTGGAGTCCGGACAGGGTCGATAATGAAAAACTGTTTTTT; CDR3 protein: CAWSPDRVDNEKLFF
V gene: TRBV29-1; J gene: TRBJ2-7; clone size: .; D gene: .; CDR3 DNA: TGCAGCGTTGAGGGGAGCGACGAGCAGTACTTC; CDR3 protein: CSVEGSDEQYF
V gene: TRBV9; J gene: TRBJ2-7; clone size: .; D gene: .; CDR3 DNA: TGTGCCAGCTCACAAACCCACAGCTCCTACGAGCAGTACTTC; CDR3 protein: CASSQTHSSYEQYF
V gene: TRBV29-1; J gene: TRBJ1-1; clone size: few; D gene: .; CDR3 DNA: TGCAGCGTCCCCACCCCCGGGACAAGAATGAACACTGAAGCTTTCTTT; CDR3 protein: CSVPTPGTRMNTEAFF
V gene: TRBV30; J gene: TRBJ1-1; clone size: few; D gene: .; CDR3 DNA: TGTGCCTGGAGTAACAGGGTTACTGAAGCTTTCTTT; CDR3 protein: CAWSNRVTEAFF
V gene: TRBV7-9; J gene: TRBJ2-5; clone size: few; D gene: .; CDR3 DNA: TGTGCCAGCAGCTCAGGACAGCGCGTAGGGGAGACCCAGTACTTC; CDR3 protein: CASSSGQRVGETQYF
V gene: TRBV7-9; J gene: TRBJ1-5; clone size: .; D gene: .; CDR3 DNA: TGTGCCAGCAGCCCCGTCGGGTATGATCAGCCCCAGCATTTT; CDR3 protein: CASSPVGYDQPQHF
V gene: TRBV30; J gene: TRBJ2-7; clone size: few; D gene: .; CDR3 DNA: TGTGCCTGGAGTGTACGAGGTGGCAGCTCCTACGAGCAGTACTTC; CDR3 protein: CAWSVRGGSSYEQYF
V gene: TRBV14; J gene: TRBJ2-5; clone size: .; D gene: .; CDR3 DNA: TGTGCCAGCAGCCAAGACTCGACCGTCCTTGGAGCCCAGTACTTC; CDR3 protein: CASSQDSTVLGAQYF
V gene: TRBV5-4; J gene: TRBJ2-1; clone size: few; D gene: .; CDR3 DNA: TGTGCCAGCAGCTTGTCCGTCAATGAGCAGTTCTTC; CDR3 protein: CASSLSVNEQFF